The T cell receptor (beta chain) described here comes from a study of cytomegalovirus exposure and HLA in healthy donors. On the study more broadly: Counted in an early data release were approximately 85 million unique TCRs from HLA-typed donors.

General study results and limits: Later work found that TCR association rates differed between HLA loci; DRB1 had the most and HLA-C the fewest. Investigators reported approximately 170 TCR beta chains as tied to cytomegalovirus. A later analysis, which compared TCR beta chains of equal frequency, found the HLA-associated ones more clonally expanded.

13 Jbeta primers and 60 Vbeta primers were used for the PCR. The table came from immunoSEQ multiplex PCR; TCRdb's copy has only in-frame clones and leaves some out. The sample carries 150,000 to 200,000 clones, more than 85% recorded once. As regards this clone: Its antigen is undetermined.

Trimming shortened V by 3 bases and J by 3 bases, and 13 bases separated the two germline ends. Germline V lookup: CDR1 SGHKS, CDR2 YYEKEE (reference sequence). The CDR3 runs to 16 residues. This receptor was obtained from a woman between 18 and 29 years old in good health and CMV-seronegative. Sequencing was carried out using PBMCs. V usage is TRBV5-5 and J usage is TRBJ1-6; D unclear. CDR3 DNA: TGTGCCAGCAGCTCTCGTGGGCAGCTCTATAATTCACCCCTCCACTTT. Amino acids: CASSSRGQLYNSPLHF.